This passage covers 20 T cell receptor beta chains from one sample sequenced in a study of CD8 T cells in ankylosing spondylitis. Each CDR3 protein gets one entry after TCRdb re-called the 5' RACE reads with MiXCR. The sample contains roughly 670,000 distinct CDR3 sequences, around 19% of which appear only once. These receptors are not linked to any known antigen. Study conclusions and caveats: Seemingly distinctive of ankylosing spondylitis blood was a TCR beta motif formed by eight highly homologous variants.

The specimen sequenced was blood, either unsorted or a sorted T cell fraction (not recorded which). These receptors originate from a male donor with ankylosing spondylitis.

This chain uses TRBV20-1 with TRBJ1-4, with TRBD1 identical over 9 bases. Germline assignment: CDR1 DFQATT and CDR2 SNEGSKA (reference sequence). The CDR3 is 15 amino acids. The V segment lost 2 bases and the J segment 8 bases; nucleotides outside the gene matches: 9. CDR3 coding DNA: TGCAGTGCTAGACCAGGGACAGGGAGTAGAGAAAAACTGTTTTTT. This encodes CSARPGTGSREKLFF.

This clonotype has just a few counts. The J gene is TRBJ1-4, the V gene TRBV7-8, with D perhaps TRBD1 (6 bases). V dropped 5 bases and J dropped 11 bases, with 21 bases sitting between them. Germline CDR1 is SGHVS and CDR2 is FQNEAQ. The CDR3 has 15 amino acids. CDR3 bases: TGTGCCAGCAGCCTAAGGACAGCCCAGTCGTCGAAACTGTTTTTT. This gives the protein CASSLRTAQSSKLFF.

This clonotype was observed a handful of times. This rearrangement joins TRBV3-1 to TRBJ2-7; possibly TRBD2 for D (5 bases). V lost 3 bases and J 3 bases, leaving 9 bases between the germline ends. The germline V gene has CDR1 LGHDT and CDR2 YNNKEL (reference sequence). The CDR3 is 13 amino acids. The CDR3 sequence: CASSHGLLYEQYF. CDR3 in DNA: TGTGCCAGCAGCCACGGACTGCTCTACGAGCAGTACTTC.

The genes are TRBV5-1 and TRBJ2-3; D possibly uses TRBD1 or TRBD2 (5 bases each). This CDR3 is 14 amino acids long. Per germline, CDR1 SGHRS and CDR2 YFSETQ. Trimming took off 4 bases at V and 4 bases at J, with 13 bases between the two ends. Here the CDR3 DNA reads TGCGCCAGCAGCACCCGGGACGGCGCAGATACGCAGTATTTT. Its translation is CASSTRDGADTQYF.

This clonotype was seen at least ten times. The rearrangement links TRBV20-1 to TRBJ2-1; the D gene is possibly TRBD2 (5 bases). V lost 0 bases and J 13 bases, leaving 13 bases between the germline ends. CDR1 is DFQATT, CDR2 SNEGSKA, per germline (reference sequence). CDR3 length: 12 residues. CDR3 loop: CSARDSTREQFF. CDR3 coding DNA: TGCAGTGCTAGAGATTCGACGAGGGAACAGTTCTTC.

This clonotype has only a few counts. The chain employs TRBV7-3 and TRBJ2-3; no reliable D call. The germline CDR1 and CDR2 sequences are SGHTA and FQGTGA. The ends were cut back, 3 bases at V and 10 bases at J, with 14 bases in the middle. The CDR3 runs to 13 residues. This CDR3 is CASSLTKEDPQYF. The CDR3 DNA sequence: TGTGCCAGCAGCTTGACGAAAGAGGATCCGCAGTATTTT.

V is TRBV15 and J is TRBJ2-1; tentative D call: TRBD1 (5 bases). In germline, CDR1 is LNHNV, CDR2 YYDKDF (reference sequence). This CDR3 region has 14 residues. V lost 3 bases to trimming and J lost 5 bases, with 11 bases between them. DNA for the CDR3: TGTGCCACCAGCAGGGACAAGGGCAACAATGAGCAGTTCTTC. It is translated as CATSRDKGNNEQFF.

This clonotype was detected many times. The V call is TRBV7-2, the J call TRBJ1-4, with 9 bases lining up with TRBD1. CDR1 is SGHTA, CDR2 FQGNSA, per germline. With 5 bases clipped from V and 8 bases from J, the junction kept 6 bases outside the gene matches. The CDR3 has 14 amino acids. Here the CDR3 reads CASSQTGGGEKLFF. The CDR3, as DNA: TGTGCCAGCAGCCAGACAGGGGGAGGCGAAAAACTGTTTTTT.

This clonotype appeared a few times. The J gene is TRBJ2-3, the V gene TRBV7-3, with 7 bases fitting TRBD1. Germline V CDR1 and CDR2: SGHTA, FQGTGA. The trim removed 5 bases at V and 8 bases at J, leaving 10 bases unmatched. This CDR3 has 14 amino acids. The CDR3 loop reads CASSDGQVGATQYF. CDR3 in DNA: TGTGCCAGCAGCGACGGACAGGTCGGTGCTACGCAGTATTTT.

V and J are TRBV20-1 and TRBJ1-1; 9 bases line up with TRBD1. Trimming cost V 5 bases and J 5 bases; bases outside gene matches: 9. This CDR3 is built from 14 residues. Germline CDR1 reads DFQATT; CDR2 reads SNEGSKA (reference sequence). This CDR3 reads CSAPDGTGRTEAFF. For the CDR3, the DNA is TGCAGTGCTCCAGACGGGACAGGGAGGACTGAAGCTTTCTTT.

The chain couples TRBV6-1 to TRBJ1-3; 7 nucleotides align to TRBD1. CDR3 size: 15 residues. The germline V gene encodes CDR1 MNHNS and CDR2 SASEGT. Germline trimming cut 6 bases from V and 2 bases from J; bases unmatched to any gene: 7. The CDR3 protein is CASRQTGDPGNTIYF. Here the CDR3 DNA reads TGTGCCAGCAGGCAAACAGGGGACCCTGGAAACACCATATATTTT.

V usage is TRBV2 and J usage is TRBJ2-3, with D unresolved. The CDR3 has 14 amino acids. V was clipped by 7 bases and J by 0 bases, with 11 bases between them. CDR1 is SNHLY and CDR2 is FYNNEI in the germline V gene. The CDR3 loop is CASKVGLSTDTQYF. As DNA, the CDR3 is TGTGCCAGCAAGGTCGGGTTAAGCACAGATACGCAGTATTTT.

This clonotype was observed many times. The gene calls are TRBV12-3 or TRBV12-4 and TRBJ2-7; D remains ambiguous. Trimming took 6 bases from V and 4 from J, leaving 10 bases between them. This CDR3 contains 12 residues. The CDR3 DNA reads TGTGCCAGCAGGCTCACATCGTACGAGCAGTACTTC. Translation gives CASRLTSYEQYF.

This chain links TRBV29-1 with TRBJ2-1, with 7 positions matching TRBD2. J was trimmed by 5 bases and V by 0 bases; bases with no gene match: 7. The CDR3 runs 15 residues. Germline CDR1 is SQVTM and CDR2 is ANQGSEA. The CDR3 bases are TGCAGCGTTGAAGATATATGGCGGGAGAACAATGAGCAGTTCTTC. It translates to CSVEDIWRENNEQFF.

The chain carries TRBV7-6 and TRBJ1-2, with D hard to call. This CDR3 has 14 amino acids. The germline V gene encodes CDR1 SGHVS and CDR2 FNYEAQ. Trimming removed 0 bases from V and 7 bases from J, with 12 bases in between. This chain's CDR3 is CASSLADGFLGYTF. CDR3 DNA: TGTGCCAGCAGCTTAGCGGACGGATTCCTTGGCTACACCTTC.

V gene TRBV24-1 combines with J gene TRBJ2-1, with 9 bases lining up with TRBD2. The CDR3 consists of 16 residues. V lost 4 bases and J lost 5; bases outside the gene matches: 8. Germline V gene sequence: CDR1 KGHDR, CDR2 SFDVKD. The CDR3 loop reads CATSDKSGGKNNEQFF. CDR3 sequence (DNA): TGTGCCACCAGTGACAAGAGCGGGGGGAAAAACAATGAGCAGTTCTTC.

The V gene is TRBV24-1, the J gene TRBJ2-1, with 13 bases that match TRBD2. Germline CDR1 reads KGHDR; CDR2 reads SFDVKD. The CDR3 has 15 residues. V lost 5 bases, J lost 9 bases, and 6 bases stayed unmatched. As DNA, the CDR3 is TGTGCCACCAGTGCCAGGACTAGCGGGAGTAGTGAGCAGTTCTTC. Protein sequence: CATSARTSGSSEQFF.

This clonotype was counted only a few times. The J gene is TRBJ1-5, the V gene TRBV15, with D possibly TRBD1 on 5 matching bases. Trimming stripped 9 bases from V and 4 bases from J, with 10 bases between. The CDR3 has 12 residues. CDR1 is LNHNV and CDR2 is YYDKDF in the germline V gene (reference sequence). The CDR3 DNA is TGTGCCACGACAGCTATTAATCAGCCCCAGCATTTT. Residues: CATTAINQPQHF.

The V and J genes are TRBV28 and TRBJ2-4, with D unresolved. This CDR3 has 13 residues. V was cut by 6 bases and J by 7 bases, with 13 bases left in between. Germline values: CDR1 MDHEN, CDR2 SYDVKM. The CDR3 protein is CASSTVNPNIQYF. In DNA form, the CDR3 reads TGTGCCAGCAGCACCGTTAATCCCAACATTCAGTACTTC. Full variable domain (missing parts from reference TRBV28 and TRBJ2-4): DVKVTQSSRYLVKRTGEKVFLECVQDMDHENMFWYRQDPGLGLRLIYFSYDVKMKEKGDIPEGYSVSREKKERFSLILESASTNQTSMYLCASSTVNPNIQYFGAGTRLSVL.

V gene TRBV18 combines with J gene TRBJ1-1, with 7 bases lining up with TRBD1. The CDR3 is 19 amino acids. The germline V gene has CDR1 KGHSH and CDR2 LQKENI. The ends lost 0 bases at V and 4 bases at J; junction bases unmatched: 17. The CDR3 DNA follows: TGTGCCAGCTCACCACCGGGGGCCCGACAGGGTCGGACGGTCACTGAAGCTTTCTTT. Protein: CASSPPGARQGRTVTEAFF.